The rows below give T cell receptor beta chains drawn from one sample of a study of technical replicates of blood from a few donors. TCRdb's copy holds only in-frame clones and misses some; the assay was immunoSEQ multiplex PCR. The table shows tens of thousands of clones, with roughly nine tenths occurring only once. What was sequenced was T cells isolated from PBMCs. Source of these receptors: a human donor in good health. Each CDR3 is given with its conserved first and last residue. Each record gives: D gene, V gene, clone size, J gene, CDR3 DNA, CDR3 protein. D genes are given only for firm matches. The size of a clone is reported for some rows only, either as once, few or many, or as a class for expanded clones.

D gene: TRBD1; V gene: TRBV7-8; clone size: once; J gene: TRBJ2-6; CDR3 DNA: TGTGCCAGCAGCCCCCACGGACTCCGACAGGGGGAGTACTCTGGGGCCAACGTCCTGACTTTC; CDR3 protein: CASSPHGLRQGEYSGANVLTF
D gene: NA; V gene: TRBV9; clone size: NA; J gene: TRBJ2-3; CDR3 DNA: TGTGCCAGCAGCCTGCAACCCAGGAGCACAGATACGCAGTATTTT; CDR3 protein: CASSLQPRSTDTQYF
D gene: TRBD2; V gene: TRBV18; clone size: few; J gene: TRBJ2-1; CDR3 DNA: TGTGCCAGCTCATTACCTGCGGGAGCCACTTACAATGAGCAGTTCTTC; CDR3 protein: CASSLPAGATYNEQFF
D gene: NA; V gene: TRBV2; clone size: NA; J gene: TRBJ1-6; CDR3 DNA: TGTGCCAGCAGTGCGACGGGGGGTTTTTCACCCCTCCACTTT; CDR3 protein: CASSATGGFSPLHF
D gene: NA; V gene: TRBV27; clone size: once; J gene: TRBJ2-7; CDR3 DNA: TGTGCCAGCAGTTTATCGTTTAGCGTGAGCTCCTACGAGCAGTACTTC; CDR3 protein: CASSLSFSVSSYEQYF
D gene: NA; V gene: TRBV1; clone size: NA; J gene: TRBJ2-1; CDR3 DNA: TGCACCAGCAGCCAAGGGGTCCCCTGCGGGGGCTACAATGAGCAGTTCTTC; CDR3 protein: CTSSQGVPCGGYNEQFF
D gene: NA; V gene: TRBV19; clone size: NA; J gene: TRBJ1-5; CDR3 DNA: TGTGCCAGTAGTATAGATCTAACGTATTATAGCAATCAGCCCCAGCATTTT; CDR3 protein: CASSIDLTYYSNQPQHF
D gene: TRBD1; V gene: TRBV29-1; clone size: NA; J gene: TRBJ1-1; CDR3 DNA: TGCAGCGTTGAAGACGGGACAGGGGGCACAGTGAACACTGAAGCTTTCTTT; CDR3 protein: CSVEDGTGGTVNTEAFF
D gene: NA; V gene: TRBV19; clone size: NA; J gene: TRBJ1-5; CDR3 DNA: TGTGCCAGTAGTTTATGGAGTCATCCAAATAGCAATCAGCCCCAGCATTTT; CDR3 protein: CASSLWSHPNSNQPQHF
D gene: NA; V gene: TRBV5-1; clone size: NA; J gene: TRBJ2-2; CDR3 DNA: TGCGCCAGCAGCCTCGGACAGTTAAACACCGGGGAGCTGTTTTTT; CDR3 protein: CASSLGQLNTGELFF
D gene: TRBD1; V gene: TRBV7-2; clone size: NA; J gene: TRBJ2-1; CDR3 DNA: TGTGCCAGCAGCTTAAGGACAGGGCGCAATGAGCAGTTCTTC; CDR3 protein: CASSLRTGRNEQFF
D gene: NA; V gene: TRBV6-1; clone size: NA; J gene: TRBJ1-2; CDR3 DNA: TGTGCCAGCAGTCTACGGGAGGCGTCTGGCTACACCTTC; CDR3 protein: CASSLREASGYTF
D gene: NA; V gene: TRBV7-8; clone size: NA; J gene: TRBJ1-1; CDR3 DNA: TGTGCCAGCAGCTTAGCGCCAGGGGTCACTGAAGCTTTCTTT; CDR3 protein: CASSLAPGVTEAFF
D gene: NA; V gene: TRBV5-5; clone size: NA; J gene: TRBJ2-3; CDR3 DNA: TGTGCCAGCAGCCCTCGACTAGGTACCACAGATACGCAGTATTTT; CDR3 protein: CASSPRLGTTDTQYF
D gene: TRBD1; V gene: TRBV10-1; clone size: NA; J gene: TRBJ2-7; CDR3 DNA: TGCGCCATCTGGGGTGCAGGGGGCGAGCAGTACTTC; CDR3 protein: CAIWGAGGEQYF
D gene: NA; V gene: TRBV6-1; clone size: NA; J gene: TRBJ1-6; CDR3 DNA: TGTGCCAGCAGTGCCATAACAGGGCTCGGATCACCCCTCCACTTT; CDR3 protein: CASSAITGLGSPLHF
D gene: NA; V gene: TRBV14; clone size: NA; J gene: TRBJ2-1; CDR3 DNA: TGTGCCAGCACCGAGTGGACATCTCAGGCCAATGAGCAGTTCTTC; CDR3 protein: CASTEWTSQANEQFF
D gene: NA; V gene: TRBV28; clone size: NA; J gene: TRBJ2-1; CDR3 DNA: TGTGCCATCCGGAGACAGTCCTACAATGAGCAGTTCTTC; CDR3 protein: CAIRRQSYNEQFF
D gene: TRBD1; V gene: TRBV7-9; clone size: NA; J gene: TRBJ1-5; CDR3 DNA: TGTGCCAGCAGCTTAGACTCAGGGGGAAGACAGCCCCAGCATTTT; CDR3 protein: CASSLDSGGRQPQHF
D gene: NA; V gene: TRBV6-5; clone size: NA; J gene: TRBJ2-3; CDR3 DNA: TGTGCCAGCAGTGCTAACTCGGATACGCAGTATTTT; CDR3 protein: CASSANSDTQYF
D gene: TRBD1; V gene: TRBV7-9; clone size: NA; J gene: TRBJ1-1; CDR3 DNA: TGTGCCAGCAGCGTCTCCGGGACAGGGGATCCTGAAGCTTTCTTT; CDR3 protein: CASSVSGTGDPEAFF
D gene: NA; V gene: TRBV28; clone size: NA; J gene: TRBJ1-2; CDR3 DNA: TGTGCCAGCAGTTTGATTGCGTATGGCTACACCTTC; CDR3 protein: CASSLIAYGYTF
D gene: TRBD1; V gene: TRBV2; clone size: NA; J gene: TRBJ2-7; CDR3 DNA: TGTGCCAGCAGTGTTATTGAACAGGGGGCATCCTACGAGCAGTACTTC; CDR3 protein: CASSVIEQGASYEQYF
D gene: TRBD1; V gene: TRBV2; clone size: NA; J gene: TRBJ2-7; CDR3 DNA: TGTGCCAGCATGCTGGACAGGGAATCCTACGAGCAGTACTTC; CDR3 protein: CASMLDRESYEQYF
D gene: NA; V gene: TRBV2; clone size: NA; J gene: TRBJ1-5; CDR3 DNA: TGTGCCAGCATTCGAGAAACCAATCAGCCCCAGCATTTT; CDR3 protein: CASIRETNQPQHF
D gene: NA; V gene: TRBV2; clone size: NA; J gene: TRBJ2-5; CDR3 DNA: TGTGCCAGCAGTCCTAGACAGGGAGGTCATCAAGAGACCCAGTACTTC; CDR3 protein: CASSPRQGGHQETQYF
D gene: NA; V gene: TRBV19; clone size: NA; J gene: TRBJ2-2; CDR3 DNA: TGTGCCAGTAGTATTCAGGGCAGGGGCCCTGAAGTTAACACCGGGGAGCTGTTTTTT; CDR3 protein: CASSIQGRGPEVNTGELFF
D gene: TRBD2; V gene: TRBV7-8; clone size: NA; J gene: TRBJ2-1; CDR3 DNA: TGTGCCAGCAGGGCTCAGCGGGGGGCCGGGAATGAGCAGTTCTTC; CDR3 protein: CASRAQRGAGNEQFF
D gene: TRBD1; V gene: TRBV7-9; clone size: NA; J gene: TRBJ1-6; CDR3 DNA: TGTGCCAGCAGCTCCGACAGGGAAAGGGCACCCCTCCACTTT; CDR3 protein: CASSSDRERAPLHF
D gene: TRBD1; V gene: TRBV5-1; clone size: NA; J gene: TRBJ1-1; CDR3 DNA: TGCGCCAGCAGTAGAGGACAGGGAGGCACTGAAGCTTTCTTT; CDR3 protein: CASSRGQGGTEAFF
D gene: TRBD2; V gene: TRBV27; clone size: NA; J gene: TRBJ2-3; CDR3 DNA: TGTGCCGGCAGTCCTCAGCCGGGACTAGCGCCCCCAGATACGCAGTATTTT; CDR3 protein: CAGSPQPGLAPPDTQYF
D gene: TRBD1; V gene: TRBV27; clone size: NA; J gene: TRBJ1-5; CDR3 DNA: TGTGCCAGCAGTTCAGGTGAACAGGGGAATCAGCCCCAGCATTTT; CDR3 protein: CASSSGEQGNQPQHF
D gene: TRBD2; V gene: TRBV15; clone size: NA; J gene: TRBJ2-2; CDR3 DNA: TGTGCCACCAGCGGAAGACTAGCGGGACATAACACCGGGGAGCTGTTTTTT; CDR3 protein: CATSGRLAGHNTGELFF
D gene: TRBD1; V gene: TRBV5-6; clone size: NA; J gene: TRBJ1-2; CDR3 DNA: TGTGCCAGCAGCTTGGGAAGCACAGGGGGCGCTTATGGCTACACCTTC; CDR3 protein: CASSLGSTGGAYGYTF
D gene: TRBD1; V gene: TRBV5-1; clone size: NA; J gene: TRBJ1-4; CDR3 DNA: TGCGCCAGCAGAGGAGGCGATGACAGGGGGCCTTTGTCGCCGATGAATGAAAAACTGTTTTTT; CDR3 protein: CASRGGDDRGPLSPMNEKLFF
D gene: NA; V gene: TRBV11-2; clone size: NA; J gene: TRBJ2-3; CDR3 DNA: TGTGCCAGCAGCCCCCTATGGACGTGGGAGGCCACAGATACGCAGTATTTT; CDR3 protein: CASSPLWTWEATDTQYF
D gene: NA; V gene: TRBV6-1; clone size: NA; J gene: TRBJ1-2; CDR3 DNA: TGTGCCAGCAGACTGTTGCAAGACAGACATGGCTACACCTTC; CDR3 protein: CASRLLQDRHGYTF
D gene: TRBD2; V gene: TRBV2; clone size: NA; J gene: TRBJ2-5; CDR3 DNA: TGTGCCAGCAGCCGTGGACTAGCGGGGTGGGAGACCCAGTACTTC; CDR3 protein: CASSRGLAGWETQYF
D gene: NA; V gene: TRBV5-1; clone size: NA; J gene: TRBJ1-1; CDR3 DNA: TGCGCCAGCAGCTTCACGGGGGACACTGAAGCTTTCTTT; CDR3 protein: CASSFTGDTEAFF
D gene: TRBD1; V gene: TRBV6-5; clone size: NA; J gene: TRBJ1-3; CDR3 DNA: TGTGCCAGCAGTTACGCGCCAGGGACAGGGAGCACCATATATTTT; CDR3 protein: CASSYAPGTGSTIYF
D gene: TRBD1; V gene: TRBV5-5; clone size: NA; J gene: TRBJ2-5; CDR3 DNA: TGTGCCAGCAGCTACGAGGACAGGGCATGGGAGACCCAGTACTTC; CDR3 protein: CASSYEDRAWETQYF
D gene: NA; V gene: TRBV10-3; clone size: NA; J gene: TRBJ2-1; CDR3 DNA: TGTGCCATCAGTGAAAGGGGGAATGAGCAGTTCTTC; CDR3 protein: CAISERGNEQFF
D gene: NA; V gene: TRBV2; clone size: NA; J gene: TRBJ2-7; CDR3 DNA: TGTGCCAGCAGTGGGGGACTGGGGAGGGGGACCTACGAGCAGTACTTC; CDR3 protein: CASSGGLGRGTYEQYF
D gene: NA; V gene: TRBV5-1; clone size: NA; J gene: TRBJ1-4; CDR3 DNA: TGCGCCAGCAGCTTCGGTACTCCCAATGAAAAACTGTTTTTT; CDR3 protein: CASSFGTPNEKLFF
D gene: NA; V gene: TRBV13; clone size: NA; J gene: TRBJ1-1; CDR3 DNA: TGTGCCAGCAGCTTATCCTATTCGGGTGCTGAAGCTTTCTTT; CDR3 protein: CASSLSYSGAEAFF
D gene: TRBD2; V gene: TRBV5-1; clone size: NA; J gene: TRBJ2-1; CDR3 DNA: TGCGCCAGCAGCTTAGCGGGACTAGATGCCTACAATGAGCAGTTCTTC; CDR3 protein: CASSLAGLDAYNEQFF
D gene: TRBD1; V gene: TRBV27; clone size: NA; J gene: TRBJ2-3; CDR3 DNA: TGTGCCAGCAGTTTTACCCGGACAGGTCGGGGAGATACGCAGTATTTT; CDR3 protein: CASSFTRTGRGDTQYF
D gene: NA; V gene: TRBV6-6; clone size: NA; J gene: TRBJ1-1; CDR3 DNA: TGTGCCAGCAGTTACGCTAAGCGGGGAACTGAAGCTTTCTTT; CDR3 protein: CASSYAKRGTEAFF
D gene: TRBD2; V gene: TRBV2; clone size: NA; J gene: TRBJ2-7; CDR3 DNA: TGTGCCAGCAGTGAATGGGGTCTGGGGAGGGCCGCCTACGAGCAGTACTTC; CDR3 protein: CASSEWGLGRAAYEQYF
D gene: TRBD2; V gene: TRBV7-2; clone size: NA; J gene: TRBJ2-5; CDR3 DNA: TGTGCCAGCAGCTTAGGAAGCGGGAGGGCCTCGGAGACCCAGTACTTC; CDR3 protein: CASSLGSGRASETQYF
D gene: NA; V gene: TRBV7-8; clone size: NA; J gene: TRBJ1-2; CDR3 DNA: TGTGCCAGCAGCACGGGTCTCTCGGCCGTTGGCTACACCTTC; CDR3 protein: CASSTGLSAVGYTF
D gene: NA; V gene: TRBV10-2; clone size: NA; J gene: TRBJ1-2; CDR3 DNA: TGCGCCAGCAGTGAGTGGGCGGACACTAACTATGGCTACACCTTC; CDR3 protein: CASSEWADTNYGYTF
D gene: NA; V gene: TRBV4-1; clone size: NA; J gene: TRBJ2-1; CDR3 DNA: TGCGCCAGCAGCCAAGAACAGGGATTTCACAATGAGCAGTTCTTC; CDR3 protein: CASSQEQGFHNEQFF
D gene: NA; V gene: TRBV2; clone size: NA; J gene: TRBJ1-1; CDR3 DNA: TGTGCCAGCACAAGGGAGAGTACCACTGAAGCTTTCTTT; CDR3 protein: CASTRESTTEAFF
D gene: NA; V gene: TRBV28; clone size: NA; J gene: TRBJ2-7; CDR3 DNA: TGTGCCAGCAGTTTACGGGGACTCCCTTATAGCGAGCAGTACTTC; CDR3 protein: CASSLRGLPYSEQYF
D gene: TRBD1; V gene: TRBV5-1; clone size: NA; J gene: TRBJ1-2; CDR3 DNA: TGCGCCAGCAGCTCACAGGGGAACTATGGCTACACCTTC; CDR3 protein: CASSSQGNYGYTF
D gene: NA; V gene: TRBV6-5; clone size: NA; J gene: TRBJ1-3; CDR3 DNA: TGTGCCAGCAGTTACTCGATAGGTGGCAGGCAGGGGCCCATATATTTT; CDR3 protein: CASSYSIGGRQGPIYF
D gene: NA; V gene: TRBV14; clone size: NA; J gene: TRBJ2-3; CDR3 DNA: TGTGCCAGCAGCCAAGGGTCAGGTACACGAAGCACAGATACGCAGTATTTT; CDR3 protein: CASSQGSGTRSTDTQYF
D gene: NA; V gene: TRBV27; clone size: NA; J gene: TRBJ1-1; CDR3 DNA: TGTGCCAGCAGTATGAGGGAAGGGCGGAACACTGAAGCTTTCTTT; CDR3 protein: CASSMREGRNTEAFF
D gene: NA; V gene: TRBV5-8; clone size: NA; J gene: TRBJ1-5; CDR3 DNA: TGTGCCAGCAGCTTGGGGCGGAGCAATCAGCCCCAGCATTTT; CDR3 protein: CASSLGRSNQPQHF